Below are 15 T cell receptor beta chains sequenced from a single sample in a study of cytomegalovirus exposure and HLA in healthy donors. This PCR relied on a set of 60 Vbeta primers and 13 Jbeta primers. This table comes from immunoSEQ multiplex PCR, and its TCRdb copy is limited to in-frame clones, with some not included. Among 180,000 or so clones, under 9.5% were seen once, and the ten largest hold less than 1.5%. The specimen sequenced was PBMCs. The receptor source for this set is a woman in her twenties or thirties in good health and CMV-seropositive.

This sequence joins TRBV6-4 and TRBJ1-1; possible D gene TRBD1, 5 bases. Germline V gene sequence: CDR1 MRHNA, CDR2 SNTAGT. The CDR3 is 13 amino acids. V gave up 4 bases and J gave up 0 bases, with 6 bases separating them. The CDR3 nucleotides are TGTGCCAGCAGTGCAGGGATGAACACTGAAGCTTTCTTT. Protein sequence: CASSAGMNTEAFF.

This clone turned up a few times. V usage is TRBV5-6 and J usage is TRBJ1-2; D may be TRBD1 (6 bases). CDR1 and CDR2 from the germline V gene are SGHDT and YYEEEE. CDR3 length equals 14 residues. V lost 4 bases to trimming and J lost 5 bases, with 15 bases between them. The DNA for the CDR3 is TGTGCCAGCAGCCGGCAGGGGTATTGGTATGGCTACACCTTC. Translated, it gives CASSRQGYWYGYTF.

This sequence joins TRBV7-9 and TRBJ1-2, with TRBD1 as a possible D gene (5 bases). The V gene's germline CDR1 is SEHNR and CDR2 FQNEAQ (reference sequence). The ends were cut back, 5 bases at V and 2 bases at J, with 9 bases in the middle. The CDR3 has 13 residues. The CDR3 loop reads CASSIQANYGYTF. CDR3 coding DNA: TGTGCCAGCAGCATACAGGCAAACTATGGCTACACCTTC.

This clone has just one count. The DNA for the CDR3 is TGTGCCAGCAGTTTATCGGGAATAGCGCCTCCCCGCTACGAGCAGTACTTC. Its translation: CASSLSGIAPPRYEQYF. This chain uses TRBV27 with TRBJ2-7; D perhaps matches TRBD2 (5 bases). With 0 bases removed from V and 3 bases from J, the gap between germline ends came to 18 bases. This CDR3 is built from 17 residues. From germline, CDR1 is MNHEY and CDR2 SMNVEV (reference sequence).

This clone was seen more than once but under ten times. This sequence joins TRBV25-1 and TRBJ2-5, with D possibly matching TRBD1 (6 bases). The germline CDR1 and CDR2 sequences are MGHDK and SYGVNS. This CDR3 has 18 residues. Trimming removed 5 bases at V and 5 bases at J, with 27 bases between. The CDR3 reads CASSSLMGLYRENETQYF. The CDR3 coding sequence is TGTGCCAGCAGTTCCCTAATGGGGCTATACAGGGAAAACGAGACCCAGTACTTC.

The V call is TRBV19, the J call TRBJ1-2; maybe TRBD1 (6 bases). With 5 bases removed from V and 4 bases from J, the gap between germline ends came to 17 bases. The CDR3 totals 15 residues. Germline CDR1 LNHDA, CDR2 SQIVND (reference sequence). The CDR3 loop reads CASSVDRTPVYGYTF. DNA for the CDR3: TGTGCCAGTAGTGTCGACAGGACCCCTGTCTATGGCTACACCTTC.

The CDR3 bases are TGTGCCATCGGCGAGGGAAGGGGCTACACCTTC. Translated, it gives CAIGEGRGYTF. This chain connects TRBV10-3 to TRBJ1-2; the D is unclear. Germline CDR1 ENHRY, CDR2 SYGVKD. This CDR3 is 11 amino acids long. The V gene lost 8 bases and the J gene lost 8 bases, with 12 bases spanning the gap.

This clone has more than one count but fewer than ten. The chain combines TRBV7-8 with TRBJ2-3; 13 bases are a match to TRBD2. The CDR3 is 19 amino acids. In germline, CDR1 is SGHVS, CDR2 FQNEAQ. The trim removed 5 bases at V and 2 bases at J, leaving 13 bases unmatched. The CDR3 spells CASSLLFPTSGRDTDTQYF. In nucleotides, the CDR3 is TGTGCCAGCAGCCTACTATTTCCAACTAGCGGGAGGGACACAGATACGCAGTATTTT.

The chain is built from TRBV11-2 and TRBJ2-7, with D possibly being TRBD2 (6 bases). Germline V lookup: CDR1 SGHAT, CDR2 FQNNGV. CDR3 length equals 12 residues. The V end was cut by 0 bases, the J end by 6 bases, with 6 bases between. The CDR3 coding sequence is TGTGCCAGCAGCTTAGAACTAGCCGAGCAGTACTTC. Its translation is CASSLELAEQYF.

This clone was detected a few times. The chain combines TRBV11-2 with TRBJ2-3; 11 bases are a match to TRBD2. The length of the CDR3 is 19 residues. V lost 5 bases and J lost 0; bases outside the gene matches: 13. Germline V lookup: CDR1 SGHAT, CDR2 FQNNGV. In nucleotides, the CDR3 is TGTGCCAGCAGCCGACTCAACCAGGGACTAGCGGTGAGCACAGATACGCAGTATTTT. Translation gives CASSRLNQGLAVSTDTQYF.

This chain joins TRBV2 and TRBJ2-4; 7 nucleotides align to TRBD2. V was clipped by 10 bases and J by 9 bases; unmatched bases: 9. The CDR3 is made up of 12 amino acids. CDR1 SNHLY and CDR2 FYNNEI come from the germline V gene. The CDR3 reads CATFPGGGIQYF. The CDR3 DNA follows: TGTGCCACTTTCCCGGGGGGTGGCATTCAGTACTTC.

In this sample, this clone turned up a few times. The chain is built from TRBV7-9 and TRBJ1-1; 9 bases fit TRBD1. Germline V gives CDR1 SEHNR, CDR2 FQNEAQ (reference sequence). J was trimmed by 5 bases and V by 5 bases; bases with no gene match: 9. The CDR3 totals 15 residues. The CDR3 DNA is TGTGCCAGCAGCCGATGGACAGGGGTGGGAACTGAAGCTTTCTTT. It translates to CASSRWTGVGTEAFF.

This clone showed up just a few times. V and J are TRBV6-1 and TRBJ1-2; D uncertain. V dropped 0 bases and J dropped 2 bases, with 7 bases sitting between them. Germline CDR1 MNHNS, CDR2 SASEGT. The CDR3 extends over 14 amino acids. The CDR3 loop reads CASSEAPRNYGYTF. In DNA form, the CDR3 reads TGTGCCAGCAGTGAAGCGCCCAGAAACTATGGCTACACCTTC.

This clone appeared a few times. The identical CDR3 is also encoded by other nucleotide sequences in the sample. The rearrangement joins TRBV2 to TRBJ1-5; no clear D gene. V was clipped by 4 bases and J by 2 bases, with 9 bases between them. The germline CDR1 and CDR2 sequences are SNHLY and FYNNEI. The CDR3 covers 14 residues. The DNA of the CDR3 is TGTGCCAGCAGTGGGACTGGGGGCAATCAGCCCCAGCATTTT. This sequence encodes CASSGTGGNQPQHF.

The chain is built from TRBV11-2 and TRBJ2-3; 8 bases are a match to TRBD2. V lost 4 bases and J lost 5; bases outside the gene matches: 8. Per germline, CDR1 SGHAT and CDR2 FQNNGV. The CDR3 totals 15 residues. CDR3 nucleotides: TGTGCCAGCAGCTCGGTGGCGGGAGGTGTAGATACGCAGTATTTT. Its protein is CASSSVAGGVDTQYF.